This is a list of T cell receptor beta chains from one sample in a study of blood T cell repertoires in COVID-19. This table comes from immunoSEQ multiplex PCR, and its TCRdb copy is limited to in-frame clones, with some not included. Of more than 85,000 clones listed, 82% are singletons. Sequencing used peripheral blood. These TCRs come from a woman aged 60-75 years with acute or convalescent COVID-19. Each CDR3 is given with its conserved first and last residue. The D gene is left open where the match is weak. Size is stated for part of the rows, as once, few or many counts, or as a class when the clone is expanded.

clone_size j_call d_call v_call cdr3_aa cdr3_nt
NA TRBJ1-3 NA TRBV19 CASRDSGNTIYF TGTGCCAGCCGGGACTCGGGAAACACCATATATTTT
NA TRBJ2-1 NA TRBV5-4 CASSEMSKEGNEQFF TGTGCCAGCAGCGAAATGTCCAAAGAGGGAAATGAGCAGTTCTTC
NA TRBJ1-1 TRBD1 TRBV28 CASSFPSGGTEAFF TGTGCCAGCAGTTTCCCCTCAGGGGGCACTGAAGCTTTCTTT
NA TRBJ1-5 TRBD1 TRBV6-6 CASSSRQGDQPQHF TGTGCCAGCAGTTCCCGACAGGGCGATCAGCCCCAGCATTTT
NA TRBJ1-4 NA TRBV9 CTGSNEKLFF TGCACCGGGAGTAATGAAAAACTGTTTTTT
NA TRBJ2-4 NA TRBV5-1 CASSSEPAKNIQYF TGCGCCAGCAGCTCGGAGCCAGCCAAAAACATTCAGTACTTC
NA TRBJ2-3 NA TRBV5-1 CASSLLPGSTDTQYF TGCGCCAGCAGCTTGCTGCCAGGTAGCACAGATACGCAGTATTTT
NA TRBJ1-2 NA TRBV5-1 CASSLTGDRDYGYTF TGCGCCAGCAGCTTAACCGGGGATAGGGACTATGGCTACACCTTC
NA TRBJ1-2 TRBD1 TRBV6-5 CASSYWTGANYGYTF TGTGCCAGCAGTTACTGGACAGGGGCTAACTATGGCTACACCTTC
NA TRBJ1-2 TRBD1 TRBV4-1 CATSRGQGLPNYGYTF TGCGCCACCAGTCGGGGACAGGGGTTACCTAACTATGGCTACACCTTC
few TRBJ2-3 TRBD2 TRBV7-3 CASSSSGGPGADTQYF TGTGCCAGCAGCTCGAGCGGGGGCCCCGGGGCAGATACGCAGTATTTT
NA TRBJ2-5 NA TRBV7-8 CASSPGTQRVKTQYF TGTGCCAGCAGCCCCGGGACTCAAAGGGTAAAGACCCAGTACTTC
NA TRBJ1-5 NA TRBV24-1 CATSEWDTNQPQHF TGTGCCACCAGTGAATGGGACACTAATCAGCCCCAGCATTTT
NA TRBJ1-1 NA TRBV9 CASSTGGRNTEAFF TGTGCCAGCAGCACAGGCGGCAGGAACACTGAAGCTTTCTTT
NA TRBJ2-5 NA TRBV7-2 CASSRSGAQETQYF TGTGCCAGCAGCCGTTCAGGGGCCCAAGAGACCCAGTACTTC
NA TRBJ1-1 TRBD1 TRBV6-6 CASSPGQGKGNTEAFF TGTGCCAGCAGCCCTGGACAGGGTAAAGGAAACACTGAAGCTTTCTTT
NA TRBJ2-4 NA TRBV27 CASSRGPGTRGGKNIQYF TGTGCCAGCAGTCGCGGTCCCGGGACAAGGGGGGGGAAAAACATTCAGTACTTC
NA TRBJ2-3 TRBD1 TRBV7-6 CASSSGQGTDTQYF TGTGCCAGCAGTTCCGGACAGGGAACAGATACGCAGTATTTT
NA TRBJ2-5 NA TRBV7-9 CASSPPGETQYF TGTGCCAGCAGCCCCCCCGGAGAGACCCAGTACTTC
NA TRBJ1-3 NA TRBV7-2 CASSLTRPAYGGTIYF TGTGCCAGCAGCCTGACTAGACCGGCTTATGGTGGCACCATATATTTT
NA TRBJ1-2 NA TRBV11-2 CASRVVAGAGYTF TGTGCCAGCAGGGTAGTCGCGGGGGCGGGCTACACCTTC
NA TRBJ2-1 NA TRBV28 CASREIQGIDEQFF TGTGCCAGCAGAGAGATCCAGGGGATAGATGAGCAGTTCTTC
NA TRBJ2-5 NA TRBV30 CAWDQVEQETQYF TGTGCCTGGGATCAGGTGGAACAAGAGACCCAGTACTTC
NA TRBJ2-7 TRBD1 TRBV19 CASSLRQGAPYEQYF TGTGCCAGTAGTCTCAGACAGGGGGCTCCGTACGAGCAGTACTTC
NA TRBJ2-5 TRBD2 TRBV5-4 CASSSGTGLEEETQYF TGTGCCAGCAGCTCTGGGACGGGACTAGAAGAAGAGACCCAGTACTTC
NA TRBJ1-3 TRBD1 TRBV7-9 CASSPKGGPGNTIYF TGTGCCAGCAGCCCGAAAGGGGGCCCTGGAAACACCATATATTTT
NA TRBJ1-2 NA TRBV4-3 CASSQGQGRTNYGYTF TGCGCCAGCAGCCAAGGTCAGGGGCGCACTAACTATGGCTACACCTTC
few TRBJ2-3 TRBD1 TRBV6-2/TRBV6-3 CASSLQGSSDTQYF TGTGCCAGCAGTCTACAGGGGTCGTCAGATACGCAGTATTTT
NA TRBJ1-4 TRBD1 TRBV19 CASSGDSRGNEKLFF TGTGCCAGTAGTGGGGACAGTCGGGGCAATGAAAAACTGTTTTTT
NA TRBJ1-6 NA TRBV30 CAWSRALGDSPLHF TGTGCCTGGAGCCGGGCTCTGGGAGATTCACCCCTCCACTTT
once TRBJ1-2 NA TRBV5-4 CASSLVQNYGYTF TGTGCCAGCAGCTTGGTCCAGAACTATGGCTACACCTTC